The clone carrying this T cell receptor beta chain showed up many times. The data belong to a study of T-cell reconstitution after alpha-beta-depleted transplantation in children. Unique molecular identifiers featured in how the TCRbeta library was prepared. TCRdb re-called the PCR reads with MiXCR, one entry per CDR3 protein. The sample shows 190,000 or so distinct CDR3 sequences, about 14% of them seen only once. The V end was cut by 2 bases, the J end by 6 bases, with 12 bases between. The CDR3 is made up of 15 amino acids. From germline, CDR1 is SGHRS and CDR2 YFSETQ. The sample was PBMCs from the stem cell graft donor, taken from the stem cell graft. The genes are TRBV5-1 and TRBJ1-6; D remains unclear. The receptor comes from a human donor who donated a stem cell graft to a child with acute lymphoblastic leukemia. The CDR3: CASSLRQAANSPLHF. The CDR3 bases are TGCGCCAGCAGCTTAAGACAAGCGGCTAATTCACCCCTCCACTTT. Variable domain in full (rest from reference TRBV5-1 and TRBJ1-6): KAGVTQTPRYLIKTRGQQVTLSCSPISGHRSVSWYQQTPGQGLQFLFEYFSETQRNKGNFPGRFSGRQFSNSRSEMNVSTLELGDSALYLCASSLRQAANSPLHFGNGTRLTVT.